What follows are 30 T cell receptor beta chains derived from one specimen sequenced in a study of blood T cell repertoires in COVID-19. TCRdb's table, derived via immunoSEQ multiplex PCR, lists solely in-frame clones and lacks some. This repertoire shows about 60,000 clones, roughly 85% found once; its top ten account for 1.2%. The sample taken for sequencing was peripheral blood. These TCRs come from a middle-aged man with acute or convalescent COVID-19.

The V and J genes are TRBV30 and TRBJ1-2, with D maybe TRBD1 (5 bases). From germline, CDR1 is GTSNPN and CDR2 SVGIG (reference sequence). V was trimmed by 2 bases and J by 4 bases, leaving 17 bases between them. The CDR3 covers 15 residues. The CDR3 spells CAWSQGGRISYGYTF. CDR3 nucleotide sequence: TGTGCCTGGAGTCAGGGTGGGCGAATTAGCTATGGCTACACCTTC. Complete variable domain (other parts from reference TRBV30 and TRBJ1-2): SQTIHQWPATLVQPVGSPLSLECTVEGTSNPNLYWYRQAAGRGLQLLFYSVGIGQISSEVPQNLSASRPQDRQFILSSKKLLLSDSGFYLCAWSQGGRISYGYTFGSGTRLTVV.

This clone has a handful of counts. The CDR3 here is CASSQQTGGPETQYF. CDR3 coding DNA: TGTGCCAGCAGCCAACAAACAGGGGGCCCAGAGACCCAGTACTTC. This chain connects TRBV14 to TRBJ2-5; the match to TRBD1 covers 9 bases. Per germline, CDR1 SGHDN and CDR2 FVKESK. The CDR3 loop spans 15 amino acids. V shed 2 bases and J 4 bases; nucleotides not matched to a gene: 5.

J is TRBJ2-1 and V is TRBV29-1; D not resolved. The CDR3 length is 14 residues. Looked up from germline, CDR1 is SQVTM and CDR2 is ANQGSEA. Deletions cut 6 bases from V and 0 bases from J, with 12 bases between. The CDR3 loop is CSVRVLLSYNEQFF. The CDR3 nucleotides read TGCAGCGTACGAGTCCTTCTCTCCTACAATGAGCAGTTCTTC.

As DNA, the CDR3 is TGTGCCACCTCCCGGAGCTCTGGAAACACCATATATTTT. This codes for CATSRSSGNTIYF. J is TRBJ1-3 and V is TRBV9, with no clear D. With 9 bases removed from V and 0 bases from J, the gap between germline ends came to 10 bases. In germline, CDR1 is SGDLS, CDR2 YYNGEE. This CDR3 region has 13 residues.

This chain links TRBV18 with TRBJ2-1; 8 bases are a match to TRBD2. CDR3 length: 17 residues. With 4 bases clipped from V and 7 bases from J, the junction kept 15 bases outside the gene matches. Germline V gene data show CDR1 as KGHSH and CDR2 as LQKENI. Here the CDR3 DNA reads TGTGCCAGCTCACACTACTTAGTAGCGGGGTTTCGTAATGAGCAGTTCTTC. It specifies CASSHYLVAGFRNEQFF.

V usage is TRBV3-1 (or the pseudogene TRBV3-2) and J usage is TRBJ1-3; D not resolved. CDR3 length: 15 amino acids. In germline, CDR1 is LGHDT, CDR2 YNNKEL (reference sequence). V gave up 2 bases and J gave up 2 bases, with 10 bases separating them. CDR3 loop: CASSQIAEPGNTIYF. CDR3 in DNA: TGTGCCAGCAGCCAAATAGCGGAGCCTGGAAACACCATATATTTT.

This chain links TRBV24-1 with TRBJ2-1, with D perhaps TRBD2 (5 bases). V lost 0 bases and J lost 0, with 8 bases in between. Germline V gene data show CDR1 as KGHDR and CDR2 as SFDVKD. This CDR3 has 16 amino acids. The CDR3 DNA reads as TGTGCCACCAGTGATTTGGAGCGGAGCTCCTACAATGAGCAGTTCTTC. Protein product: CATSDLERSSYNEQFF.

This clone was observed a single time. The chain couples TRBV5-5 to TRBJ2-4, with 8 bases lining up with TRBD1. V trimming: 5 bases; J trimming: 8 bases; junction bases outside the gene matches: 9. CDR3 size: 14 residues. Germline CDR1 is SGHKS and CDR2 is YYEKEE (reference sequence). In nucleotides, the CDR3 is TGTGCCAGCAGTTCTCAGGGGGCGTCGGACATTCAGTACTTC. Protein sequence: CASSSQGASDIQYF.

The chain combines TRBV11-2 with TRBJ1-6; D might be TRBD1 (6 bases). CDR3 length equals 13 residues. Germline CDR1 is SGHAT and CDR2 is FQNNGV. V lost 3 bases, J lost 8 bases, and 8 bases lay in between. The CDR3 sequence: CASSFNRDSPLHF. CDR3 bases: TGTGCCAGCAGCTTTAACAGGGATTCACCCCTCCACTTT. Combining the CDR3 with reference TRBV11-2 and TRBJ1-6 gives the whole variable domain EAGVAQSPRYKIIEKRQSVAFWCNPISGHATLYWYQQILGQGPKLLIQFQNNGVVDDSQLPKDRFSAERLKGVDSTLKIQPAKLEDSAVYLCASSFNRDSPLHFGNGTRLTVT.

V gene TRBV5-1 combines with J gene TRBJ2-3; D is uncertain. Trimming took 5 bases from V and 2 from J, leaving 12 bases between them. CDR3 length: 14 amino acids. The germline CDR1 and CDR2 sequences are SGHRS and YFSETQ. The CDR3 DNA follows: TGCGCCAGCAGTGTAACAGACCTCACAGATACGCAGTATTTT. This sequence encodes CASSVTDLTDTQYF.

This chain links TRBV18 with TRBJ1-6; D perhaps matches TRBD1 (5 bases). This CDR3 spans 14 amino acids. The germline V and J ends were trimmed by 2 bases and 7 bases, with 9 bases remaining between them. CDR1 KGHSH and CDR2 LQKENI come from the germline V gene. The CDR3 loop reads CASSPIQGNSPLHF. The CDR3 coding sequence is TGTGCCAGCTCACCAATTCAGGGAAATTCACCCCTCCACTTT.

The chain combines TRBV10-2 with TRBJ2-3, with 10 bases that match TRBD1. The germline CDR1 and CDR2 sequences are WSHSY and SAAADI. The CDR3 is made up of 17 amino acids. The trim removed 6 bases at V and 4 bases at J, leaving 13 bases unmatched. The CDR3 nucleotides are TGCGCCAGCAGAAGAAACACCGGGACAGGGGAAGCAGATACGCAGTATTTT. Its translation: CASRRNTGTGEADTQYF.

The chain has TRBV29-1 and TRBJ2-5, with D unclear. CDR1 is SQVTM and CDR2 is ANQGSEA in the germline V gene. This CDR3 comprises 15 residues. The germline V and J ends were trimmed by 0 bases and 5 bases, with 16 bases remaining between them. DNA of the CDR3: TGCAGCGTTGAAGAAACGTTTGTCCTAGACGAGACCCAGTACTTC. It is translated as CSVEETFVLDETQYF.

The chain combines TRBV30 with TRBJ2-5; 8 nucleotides match TRBD2. Germline-derived CDR1 and CDR2 are GTSNPN and SVGIG (reference sequence). CDR3 length: 17 residues. V lost 1 base to trimming and J lost 7 bases; unmatched junction nucleotides: 17. The CDR3 protein is CAWSELTGGVGYATQYF. The CDR3 DNA is TGTGCCTGGAGTGAACTAACGGGGGGGGTAGGGTACGCGACCCAGTACTTC.

This clone was counted once. V and J are TRBV5-1 and TRBJ1-2; maybe TRBD1 (6 bases). With 0 bases removed from V and 5 bases from J, the gap between germline ends came to 8 bases. The CDR3 is 13 residues long. Germline loops: CDR1 SGHRS, CDR2 YFSETQ. In nucleotides, the CDR3 is TGCGCCAGCAGCTTGGCACAGGGTTATGGCTACACCTTC. Amino acids: CASSLAQGYGYTF.

CDR3 nucleotide sequence: TGTGCCATCCGACAGGGGGGCACTGAAGCTTTCTTT. Residues: CAIRQGGTEAFF. This chain uses TRBV9 with TRBJ1-1; 9 positions match TRBD1. Germline loops: CDR1 SGDLS, CDR2 YYNGEE. The V gene end was trimmed by 9 bases and the J gene end by 4 bases; junction bases not matched to a gene: 4. The CDR3 length is 12 residues.

The CDR3 region has the DNA TGTGCCACCAGCCGGTTCTTTAGACAGACCCATCAGCCCCAGCATTTT. It translates to CATSRFFRQTHQPQHF. The gene calls are TRBV15 and TRBJ1-5; maybe TRBD1 (5 bases). Trimming took 5 bases from V and 5 from J, leaving 19 bases between them. The CDR3 extends over 16 amino acids. Germline V gene data show CDR1 as LNHNV and CDR2 as YYDKDF (reference sequence).

This sequence joins TRBV29-1 and TRBJ1-2; D is possibly TRBD1 (6 bases). V was pared by 1 base and J by 4 bases, with 16 bases between. The CDR3 extends over 15 amino acids. The V gene's germline CDR1 is SQVTM and CDR2 ANQGSEA. CDR3 bases: TGCAGCGTTGAAGGGGGACACCGAGGAGGCTATGGCTACACCTTC. Residues: CSVEGGHRGGYGYTF. Variable domain in full (rest from reference TRBV29-1 and TRBJ1-2): SAVISQKPSRDICQRGTSLTIQCQVDSQVTMMFWYRQQPGQSLTLIATANQGSEATYESGFVIDKFPISRPNLTFSTLTVSNMSPEDSSIYLCSVEGGHRGGYGYTFGSGTRLTVV.

The chain uses TRBV5-1 and TRBJ1-1, with D possibly being TRBD1 (5 bases). Trimming stripped 0 bases from V and 1 base from J, with 13 bases between. CDR1 and CDR2 (germline): SGHRS, YFSETQ. The CDR3 spans 16 residues. CDR3 sequence: CASSLGENRKNTEAFF. In nucleotides, the CDR3 is TGCGCCAGCAGCTTGGGGGAAAACAGGAAGAACACTGAAGCTTTCTTT.

The chain uses TRBV7-2 and TRBJ1-1, with 7 bases fitting TRBD1. Germline CDR1 reads SGHTA; CDR2 reads FQGNSA. This CDR3 is built from 16 residues. V lost 5 bases and J lost 0; bases outside the gene matches: 9. This chain's CDR3 is CASSPRDSYLNTEAFF. The CDR3 coding sequence is TGTGCCAGCAGCCCCCGGGACAGCTACTTGAACACTGAAGCTTTCTTT.

The chain carries TRBV5-1 and TRBJ1-4, with D perhaps TRBD1 (5 bases). The germline CDR1 and CDR2 sequences are SGHRS and YFSETQ. V lost 2 bases, J lost 12 bases, and 26 bases lay in between. This CDR3 region has 17 residues. CDR3 nucleotides: TGCGCCAGCAGCTTAGGCGTGTCGTGGCAGCTCCCGGGGGAACTGTTTTTT. Amino acid sequence: CASSLGVSWQLPGELFF.

Note on this clone: Sequence at one end of the junction differs from germline and may be a read error. The rearrangement uses TRBV3-1 (or the pseudogene TRBV3-2) and TRBJ2-5; D is uncertain. The CDR3 is 11 residues long. The germline V gene encodes CDR1 LGHDT and CDR2 YNNKEL (reference sequence). The CDR3 spells CASSLENSRNF. CDR3 bases: TGTGCCAGCAGCCTTGAGAATTCTAGGAACTTC.

V is TRBV11-3 and J is TRBJ1-1; a possible D gene is TRBD1 (5 bases). V lost 4 bases to trimming and J lost 1 base, with 13 bases between them. Looked up from germline, CDR1 is SGHNT and CDR2 is YENEEA. This CDR3 contains 15 residues. The CDR3 DNA follows: TGTGCCAGCAGCTACCAGACAGATTCGAACACTGAAGCTTTCTTT. It is translated as CASSYQTDSNTEAFF.

The J gene is TRBJ1-1, the V gene TRBV10-3; 9 nucleotides match TRBD1. Unmatched junction bases numbered 5, after V lost 2 bases and J lost 4 bases. This CDR3 spans 15 amino acids. CDR1 is ENHRY and CDR2 is SYGVKD in the germline V gene. The CDR3 protein is CAISERTGGGTEAFF. In nucleotides, the CDR3 is TGTGCCATCAGTGAGCGCACAGGGGGCGGCACTGAAGCTTTCTTT.

This clone was recorded only once. The rearrangement uses TRBV6-2 or TRBV6-3 and TRBJ1-4; D unresolved. Per germline, CDR1 MNHEY and CDR2 SVGEGT. V was pared by 2 bases and J by 6 bases, with 13 bases between. This CDR3 is 15 amino acids long. CDR3 coding DNA: TGTGCCAGCAGTTACATCGGAGGGATGCATGAAAAACTGTTTTTT. Amino acids: CASSYIGGMHEKLFF.

The chain combines TRBV7-2 with TRBJ1-3, with D hard to call. The V end was cut by 3 bases, the J end by 0 bases, with 18 bases between. The CDR3 has 18 residues. The V gene's germline CDR1 is SGHTA and CDR2 FQGNSA. CDR3 region: CASSFIPLLGASGNTIYF. CDR3 in DNA: TGTGCCAGCAGCTTCATCCCCCTCCTGGGAGCCTCTGGAAACACCATATATTTT.

The chain couples TRBV18 to TRBJ1-1; possible D gene TRBD1, 5 bases. In germline, CDR1 is KGHSH, CDR2 LQKENI. The CDR3 extends over 18 amino acids. V was shortened by 2 bases and J by 1 base, with 20 bases between the two germline ends. The CDR3 bases are TGTGCCAGCTCACCAGGCGGCCTAGGGGTAATAAGGAACACTGAAGCTTTCTTT. It encodes CASSPGGLGVIRNTEAFF.

The gene calls are TRBV28 and TRBJ2-2; 8 bases match TRBD2. Germline CDR1 reads MDHEN; CDR2 reads SYDVKM. The CDR3 runs to 13 residues. Germline trimming cut 5 bases from V and 6 bases from J; bases unmatched to any gene: 2. The CDR3 loop reads CASSRGGPGELFF. The CDR3 DNA reads as TGTGCCAGCAGTCGGGGGGGCCCCGGGGAGCTGTTTTTT.

The rearrangement links TRBV30 to TRBJ1-2, with 11 bases that match TRBD1. CDR3 length equals 16 residues. The germline V gene has CDR1 GTSNPN and CDR2 SVGIG (reference sequence). Losses at the gene ends were 3 bases for V and 2 bases for J; bases not matched to a gene: 8. The CDR3 DNA reads TGTGCCTGGAGCAAGGGGACAGGGGGTTTAAACTATGGCTACACCTTC. As protein: CAWSKGTGGLNYGYTF. Looking up the rest from reference TRBV30 and TRBJ1-2 gives the full variable domain: SQTIHQWPATLVQPVGSPLSLECTVEGTSNPNLYWYRQAAGRGLQLLFYSVGIGQISSEVPQNLSASRPQDRQFILSSKKLLLSDSGFYLCAWSKGTGGLNYGYTFGSGTRLTVV.

The J gene is TRBJ2-4, the V gene TRBV24-1; the match to TRBD1 covers 9 bases. V lost 2 bases and J lost 5; bases outside the gene matches: 6. The CDR3 consists of 16 residues. Germline loops: CDR1 KGHDR, CDR2 SFDVKD. In nucleotides, the CDR3 is TGTGCCACCAGTGATTACGGGACAGGGAAAGAAAACATTCAGTACTTC. Translation gives CATSDYGTGKENIQYF.